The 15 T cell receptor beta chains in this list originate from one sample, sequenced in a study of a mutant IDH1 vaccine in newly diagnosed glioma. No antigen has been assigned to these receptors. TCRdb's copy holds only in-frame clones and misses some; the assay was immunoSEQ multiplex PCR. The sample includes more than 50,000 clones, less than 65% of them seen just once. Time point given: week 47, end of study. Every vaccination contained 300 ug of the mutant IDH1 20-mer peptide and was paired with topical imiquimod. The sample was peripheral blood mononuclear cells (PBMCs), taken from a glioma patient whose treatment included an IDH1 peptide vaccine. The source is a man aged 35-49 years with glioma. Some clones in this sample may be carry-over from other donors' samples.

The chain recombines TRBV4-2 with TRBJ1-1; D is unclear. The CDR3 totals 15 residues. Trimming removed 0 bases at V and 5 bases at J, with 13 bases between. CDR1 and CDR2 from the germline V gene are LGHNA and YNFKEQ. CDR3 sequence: CASSQEVKAGTEAFF. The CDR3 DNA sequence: TGTGCCAGCAGCCAAGAGGTAAAGGCGGGGACTGAAGCTTTCTTT.

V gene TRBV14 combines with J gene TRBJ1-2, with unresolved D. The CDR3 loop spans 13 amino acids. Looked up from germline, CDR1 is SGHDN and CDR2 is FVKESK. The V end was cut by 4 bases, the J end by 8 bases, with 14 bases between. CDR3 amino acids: CASSPLARTGYTF. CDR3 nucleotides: TGTGCCAGCAGCCCTCTCGCCAGGACGGGCTACACCTTC.

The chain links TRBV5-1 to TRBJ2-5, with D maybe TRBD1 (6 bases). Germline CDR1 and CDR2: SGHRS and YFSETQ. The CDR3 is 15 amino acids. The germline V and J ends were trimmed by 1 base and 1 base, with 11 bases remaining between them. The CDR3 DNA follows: TGCGCCAGCAGCTTGACGACAGGCCGCCAAGAGACCCAGTACTTC. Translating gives CASSLTTGRQETQYF.

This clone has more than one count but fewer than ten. DNA for the CDR3: TGTGCCAGCAGTTCCCCGGGGTCCTACAATGAGCAGTTCTTC. This translates into CASSSPGSYNEQFF. V usage is TRBV27 and J usage is TRBJ2-1, with D perhaps TRBD2 (5 bases). The CDR3 is 14 amino acids. Trimming pared 4 bases from V and 1 base from J, leaving 8 bases between. The germline gives CDR1 MNHEY, CDR2 SMNVEV (reference sequence).

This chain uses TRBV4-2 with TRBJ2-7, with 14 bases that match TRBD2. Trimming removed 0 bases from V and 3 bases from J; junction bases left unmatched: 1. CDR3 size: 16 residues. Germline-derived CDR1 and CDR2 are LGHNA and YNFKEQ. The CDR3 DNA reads TGTGCCAGCAGCCAAGATGGGACTAGCGGGGGCTACGAGCAGTACTTC. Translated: CASSQDGTSGGYEQYF.

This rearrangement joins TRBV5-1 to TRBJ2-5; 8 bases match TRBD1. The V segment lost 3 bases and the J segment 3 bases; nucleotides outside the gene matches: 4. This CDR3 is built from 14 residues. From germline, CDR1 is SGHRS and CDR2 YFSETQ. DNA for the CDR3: TGCGCCAGCAGCTATCAGGGGGCCGAAGAGACCCAGTACTTC. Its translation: CASSYQGAEETQYF.

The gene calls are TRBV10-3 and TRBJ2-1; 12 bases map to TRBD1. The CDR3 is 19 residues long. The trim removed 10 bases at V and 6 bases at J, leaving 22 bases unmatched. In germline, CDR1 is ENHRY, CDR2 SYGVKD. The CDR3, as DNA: TGTGCCACTGCCCGGGACAGGGGGCGAAAAAGGGGGCCCACCAATGAGCAGTTCTTC. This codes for CATARDRGRKRGPTNEQFF.

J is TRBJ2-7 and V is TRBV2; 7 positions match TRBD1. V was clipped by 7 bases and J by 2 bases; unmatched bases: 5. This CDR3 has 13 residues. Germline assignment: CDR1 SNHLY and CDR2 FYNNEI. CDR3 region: CASKVQGAYEQYF. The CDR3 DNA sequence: TGTGCCAGCAAAGTGCAGGGGGCCTACGAGCAGTACTTC.

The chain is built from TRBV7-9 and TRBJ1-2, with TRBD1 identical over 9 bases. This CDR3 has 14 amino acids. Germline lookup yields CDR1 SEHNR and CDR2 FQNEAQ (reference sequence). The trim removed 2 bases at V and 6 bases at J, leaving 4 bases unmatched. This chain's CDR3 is CASSLPGQGDGYTF. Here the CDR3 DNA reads TGTGCCAGCAGCTTACCGGGACAGGGTGATGGCTACACCTTC.

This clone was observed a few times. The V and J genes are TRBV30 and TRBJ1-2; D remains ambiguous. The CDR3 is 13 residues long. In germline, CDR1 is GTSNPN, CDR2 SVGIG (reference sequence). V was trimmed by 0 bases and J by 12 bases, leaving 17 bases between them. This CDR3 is CAWSVLPGDYDTF. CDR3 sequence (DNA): TGTGCCTGGAGTGTTCTCCCCGGGGATTACGACACCTTC.

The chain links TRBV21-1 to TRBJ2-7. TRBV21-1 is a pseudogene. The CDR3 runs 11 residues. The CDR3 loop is CASSTWGFKYF. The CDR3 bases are TGTGCCAGCAGCACTTGGGGTTTTAAGTACTTC.

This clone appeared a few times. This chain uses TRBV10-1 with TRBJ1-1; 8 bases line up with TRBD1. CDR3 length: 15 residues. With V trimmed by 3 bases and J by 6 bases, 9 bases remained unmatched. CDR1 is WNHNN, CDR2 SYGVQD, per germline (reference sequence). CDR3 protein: CASSEHVSGGSEAFF. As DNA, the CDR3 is TGCGCCAGCAGTGAACACGTATCAGGGGGCTCTGAAGCTTTCTTT.

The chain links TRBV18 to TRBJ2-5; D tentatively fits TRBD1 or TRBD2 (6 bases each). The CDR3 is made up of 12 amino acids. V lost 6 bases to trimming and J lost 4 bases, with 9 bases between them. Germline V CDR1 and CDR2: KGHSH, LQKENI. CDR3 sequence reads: CASSRGPETQYF. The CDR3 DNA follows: TGTGCCAGCTCCCGGGGGCCAGAGACCCAGTACTTC.

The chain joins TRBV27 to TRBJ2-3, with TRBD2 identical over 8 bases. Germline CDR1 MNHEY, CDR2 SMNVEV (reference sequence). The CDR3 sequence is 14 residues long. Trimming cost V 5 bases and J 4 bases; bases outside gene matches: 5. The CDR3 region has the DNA TGTGCCAGCAGTCTCGGGACTAGACCAGATACGCAGTATTTT. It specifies CASSLGTRPDTQYF.

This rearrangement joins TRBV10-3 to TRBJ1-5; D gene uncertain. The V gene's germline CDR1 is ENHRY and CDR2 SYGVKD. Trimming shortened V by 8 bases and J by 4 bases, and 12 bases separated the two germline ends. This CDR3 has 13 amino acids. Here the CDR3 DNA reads TGTGCCATCGCTGACGGGCCGAATCAGCCCCAGCATTTT. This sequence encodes CAIADGPNQPQHF.